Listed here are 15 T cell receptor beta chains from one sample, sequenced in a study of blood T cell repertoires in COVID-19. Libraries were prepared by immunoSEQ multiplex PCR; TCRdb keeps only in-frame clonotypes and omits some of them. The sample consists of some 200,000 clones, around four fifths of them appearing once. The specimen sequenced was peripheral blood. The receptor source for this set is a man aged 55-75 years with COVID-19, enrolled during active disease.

CDR3 region: CASGLPYEQYF. CDR3 coding DNA: TGTGCCTCGGGACTCCCCTACGAGCAGTACTTC. V is TRBV30 and J is TRBJ2-7; D is perhaps TRBD2 (6 bases). V gave up 7 bases and J gave up 2 bases, with 9 bases separating them. Per the germline V gene, CDR1 is GTSNPN and CDR2 is SVGIG (reference sequence). This CDR3 region has 11 residues.

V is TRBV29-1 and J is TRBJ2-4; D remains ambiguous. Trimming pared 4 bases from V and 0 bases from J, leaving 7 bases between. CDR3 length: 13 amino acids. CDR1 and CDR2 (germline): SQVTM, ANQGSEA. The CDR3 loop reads CSVGPLAKNIQYF. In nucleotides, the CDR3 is TGCAGCGTTGGTCCACTAGCCAAAAACATTCAGTACTTC.

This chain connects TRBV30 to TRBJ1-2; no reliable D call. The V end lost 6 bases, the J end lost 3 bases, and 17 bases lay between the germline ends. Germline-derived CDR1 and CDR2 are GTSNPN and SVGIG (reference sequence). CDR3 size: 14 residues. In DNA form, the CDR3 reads TGTGCCTGCCTAGCCTCGGGAGAGCACTATGGCTACACCTTC. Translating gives CACLASGEHYGYTF. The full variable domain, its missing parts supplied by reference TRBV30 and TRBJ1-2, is SQTIHQWPATLVQPVGSPLSLECTVEGTSNPNLYWYRQAAGRGLQLLFYSVGIGQISSEVPQNLSASRPQDRQFILSSKKLLLSDSGFYLCACLASGEHYGYTFGSGTRLTVV.

CDR3 sequence: CSAVFYNEQFF. The CDR3 nucleotides read TGCAGTGCCGTATTCTACAATGAGCAGTTCTTC. The chain joins TRBV20-1 to TRBJ2-1, with unresolved D. The V end was cut by 6 bases, the J end by 3 bases, with 6 bases between. The CDR3 contains 11 residues. The germline V gene has CDR1 DFQATT and CDR2 SNEGSKA (reference sequence).

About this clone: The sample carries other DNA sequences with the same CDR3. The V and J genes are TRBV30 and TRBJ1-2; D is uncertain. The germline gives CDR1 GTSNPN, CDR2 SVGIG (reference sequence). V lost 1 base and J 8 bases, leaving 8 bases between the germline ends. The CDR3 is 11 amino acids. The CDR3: CAWSGGGGYTF. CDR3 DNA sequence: TGTGCCTGGAGTGGGGGAGGAGGCTACACCTTC.

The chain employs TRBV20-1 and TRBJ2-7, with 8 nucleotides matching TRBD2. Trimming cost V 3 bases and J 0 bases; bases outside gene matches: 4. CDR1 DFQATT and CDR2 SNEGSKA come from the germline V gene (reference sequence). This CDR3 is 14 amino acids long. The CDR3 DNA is TGCAGTGCTAGTAGCGGGGAAAGCTCCTACGAGCAGTACTTC. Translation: CSASSGESSYEQYF.

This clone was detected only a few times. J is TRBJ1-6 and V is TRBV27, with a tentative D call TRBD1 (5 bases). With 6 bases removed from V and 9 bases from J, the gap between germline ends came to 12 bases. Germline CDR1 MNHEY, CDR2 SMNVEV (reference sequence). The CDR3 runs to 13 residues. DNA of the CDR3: TGTGCCAGCAGGCCGGACAACTCTTCACCCCTCCACTTT. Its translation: CASRPDNSSPLHF.

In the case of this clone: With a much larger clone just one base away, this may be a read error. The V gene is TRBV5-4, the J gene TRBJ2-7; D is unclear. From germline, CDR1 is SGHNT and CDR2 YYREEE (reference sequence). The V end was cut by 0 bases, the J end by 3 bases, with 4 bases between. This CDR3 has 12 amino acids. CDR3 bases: TGTGCCAGCAGCTTGGACGGCTACGAGCAGTACTTC. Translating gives CASSLDGYEQYF. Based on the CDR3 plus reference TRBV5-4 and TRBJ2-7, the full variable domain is ETGVTQSPTHLIKTRGQQVTLRCSSQSGHNTVSWYQQALGQGPQFIFQYYREEENGRGNFPPRFSGLQFPNYSSELNVNALELDDSALYLCASSLDGYEQYFGPGTRLTVT.

CDR3 protein: CASSLRATEAFF. The CDR3 bases are TGTGCCAGCAGCCTGAGGGCCACTGAAGCTTTCTTT. The chain uses TRBV12-3 or TRBV12-4 and TRBJ1-1; D is uncertain. The CDR3 has 12 amino acids. V was trimmed by 6 bases and J by 4 bases, leaving 9 bases between them.

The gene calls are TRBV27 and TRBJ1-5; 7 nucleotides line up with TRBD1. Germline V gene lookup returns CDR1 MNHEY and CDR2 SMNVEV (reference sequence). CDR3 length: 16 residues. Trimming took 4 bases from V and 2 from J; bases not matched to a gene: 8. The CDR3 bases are TGTGCCAGCAGTTCCGACAGGGCGGTGGGCAATCAGCCCCAGCATTTT. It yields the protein CASSSDRAVGNQPQHF.

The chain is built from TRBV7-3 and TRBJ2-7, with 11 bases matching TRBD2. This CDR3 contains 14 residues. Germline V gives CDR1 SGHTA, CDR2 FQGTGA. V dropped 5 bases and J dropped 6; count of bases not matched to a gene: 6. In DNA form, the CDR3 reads TGTGCCAGCAGCGTCACTAGCGGGAGTGGCGAGCAGTACTTC. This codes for CASSVTSGSGEQYF. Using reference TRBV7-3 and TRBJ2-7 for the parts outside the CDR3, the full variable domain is GAGVSQTPSNKVTEKGKYVELRCDPISGHTALYWYRQSLGQGPEFLIYFQGTGAADDSGLPNDRFFAVRPEGSVSTLKIQRTERGDSAVYLCASSVTSGSGEQYFGPGTRLTVT.

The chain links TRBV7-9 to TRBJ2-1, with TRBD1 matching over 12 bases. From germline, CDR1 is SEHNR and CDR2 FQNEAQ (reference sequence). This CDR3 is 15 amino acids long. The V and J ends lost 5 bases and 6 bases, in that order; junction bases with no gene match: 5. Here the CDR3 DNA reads TGTGCCAGCAGCATTTCGGGACAGGGGGCCAATGAGCAGTTCTTC. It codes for CASSISGQGANEQFF.

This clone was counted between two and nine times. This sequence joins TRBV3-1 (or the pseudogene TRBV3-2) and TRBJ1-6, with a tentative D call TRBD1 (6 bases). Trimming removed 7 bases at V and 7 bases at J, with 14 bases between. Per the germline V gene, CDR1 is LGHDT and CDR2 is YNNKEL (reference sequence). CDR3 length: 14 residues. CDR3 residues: CASTLTGTNSPLHF. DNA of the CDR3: TGTGCCAGCACCCTAACAGGGACCAATTCACCCCTCCACTTT.

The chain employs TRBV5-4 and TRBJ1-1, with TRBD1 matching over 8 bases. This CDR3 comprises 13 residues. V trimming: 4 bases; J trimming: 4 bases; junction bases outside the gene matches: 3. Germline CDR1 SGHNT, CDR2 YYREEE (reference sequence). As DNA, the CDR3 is TGTGCCAGCAGCGCCACAGGGGGCACTGAAGCTTTCTTT. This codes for CASSATGGTEAFF.

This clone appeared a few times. CDR3 coding DNA: TGTGCCAGCAGTTACGAGAACTCTAACTATGGCTACACCTTC. Amino acids: CASSYENSNYGYTF. This chain links TRBV6-2 or TRBV6-3 with TRBJ1-2; D is ambiguous. Germline CDR1 and CDR2: MNHEY and SVGEGT. V gave up 2 bases and J gave up 0 bases, with 7 bases separating them. The CDR3 loop spans 14 amino acids.